This entry describes one T cell receptor beta chain. The antigen is undetermined. The sample is drawn from a study of T cell responses to AZD1222 COVID-19 vaccine. Turning to the study itself: Recipients boosted at about 4 weeks or about 12 weeks are pooled.

CDR3 length: 14 amino acids. V lost 3 bases to trimming and J lost 6 bases; unmatched junction nucleotides: 3. CDR1 and CDR2 from the germline V gene are SGHRS and YFSETQ. Here immunoSEQ multiplex PCR was the method, and the copy in TCRdb shows in-frame clones only, minus some. The sample contains about 120,000 clones, 87% of which appear only once. Study conclusions and caveats: Mapped onto spike, vaccine-associated CD4 TCRs spanned it and were dominant at 160-218 and 743-854. Clonal diversity may have been underestimated in mostly white British donors. Baseline serostatus was positive in only a handful of AZD1222 recipients.

This chain uses TRBV5-1 with TRBJ2-1, with 10 bases aligning to TRBD2. Sequenced here: peripheral blood, sampled on day 0 of AZD1222 vaccination. This receptor was obtained from an adult in good health. CDR3 coding DNA: TGCGCCAGCAGCTCTAGCGGGAGTCCCAATGAGCAGTTCTTC. Amino acid sequence: CASSSSGSPNEQFF.